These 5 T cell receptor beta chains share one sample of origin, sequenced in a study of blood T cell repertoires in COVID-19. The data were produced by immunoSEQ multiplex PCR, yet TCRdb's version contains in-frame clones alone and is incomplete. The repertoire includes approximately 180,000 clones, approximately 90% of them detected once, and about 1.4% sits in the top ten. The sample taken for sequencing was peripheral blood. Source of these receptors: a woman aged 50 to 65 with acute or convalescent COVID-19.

CDR3 in amino acids: CAWSGGQSYGYTF. Here the CDR3 DNA reads TGTGCCTGGAGTGGCGGACAGAGCTATGGCTACACCTTC. The V call is TRBV30, the J call TRBJ1-2, with D possibly matching TRBD1 (6 bases). Germline V lookup: CDR1 GTSNPN, CDR2 SVGIG (reference sequence). Trimming removed 1 base from V and 4 bases from J, with 10 bases in between. The CDR3 consists of 13 residues.

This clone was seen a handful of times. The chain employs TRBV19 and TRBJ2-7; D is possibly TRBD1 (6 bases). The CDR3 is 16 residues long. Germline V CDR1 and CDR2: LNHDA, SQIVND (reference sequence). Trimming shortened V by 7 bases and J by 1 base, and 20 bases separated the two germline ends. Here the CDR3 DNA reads TGTGCCAGTACCCCTAGCAGGGCAGGGGATTCCTACGAGCAGTACTTC. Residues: CASTPSRAGDSYEQYF.

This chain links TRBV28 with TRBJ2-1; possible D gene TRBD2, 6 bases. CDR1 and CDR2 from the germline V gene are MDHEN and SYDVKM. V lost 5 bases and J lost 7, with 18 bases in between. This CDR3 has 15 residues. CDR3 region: CASSLRERPLNEQFF. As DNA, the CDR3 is TGTGCCAGCAGTCTGCGGGAAAGACCCTTAAATGAGCAGTTCTTC.

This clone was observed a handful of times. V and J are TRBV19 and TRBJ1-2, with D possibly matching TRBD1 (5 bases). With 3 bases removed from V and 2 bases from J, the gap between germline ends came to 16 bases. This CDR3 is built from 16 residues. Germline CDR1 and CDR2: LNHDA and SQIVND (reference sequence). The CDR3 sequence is CASSIRGGARNYGYTF. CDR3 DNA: TGTGCCAGTAGTATTCGAGGTGGGGCTAGGAACTATGGCTACACCTTC.

The CDR3 sequence is CASSLVGGGTNTEAFF. In DNA, the CDR3 is TGTGCCAGCAGCCTTGTGGGGGGGGGTACCAACACTGAAGCTTTCTTT. The rearrangement links TRBV3-1 (or the pseudogene TRBV3-2) to TRBJ1-1; TRBD1 is a possible D gene (5 bases). V was trimmed by 4 bases and J by 2 bases, leaving 17 bases between them. Germline V gene sequence: CDR1 LGHDT, CDR2 YNNKEL (reference sequence). The CDR3 is made up of 16 amino acids.